Below, 24 T cell receptor beta chains from the same sample are listed, as sequenced in a study of shared clonotypes between healthy human individuals. Libraries were prepared by immunoSEQ multiplex PCR; TCRdb keeps only in-frame clonotypes and omits some of them. Among approximately 940,000 clones listed, 76% were seen once. Specimen: memory CD4+ T cells sorted from blood. The sample's subset: CD45RA-negative fraction. Source of these receptors: a man between 18 and 29 years old in good health.

The V call is TRBV29-1, the J call TRBJ2-5; 11 positions agree with TRBD1. Germline CDR1 is SQVTM and CDR2 is ANQGSEA. V was pared by 4 bases and J by 11 bases, with 9 bases of the junction left unmatched. The CDR3 totals 13 residues. CDR3 protein: CSVADRGLQEQYF. CDR3 DNA sequence: TGCAGCGTTGCGGACAGGGGGCTTCAGGAGCAGTACTTC.

This clone was picked up a small number of times. The chain combines TRBV18 with TRBJ2-5; D remains ambiguous. Germline loops: CDR1 KGHSH, CDR2 LQKENI. The V end lost 3 bases, the J end lost 5 bases, and 13 bases lay between the germline ends. This CDR3 spans 14 amino acids. CDR3 in DNA: TGTGCCAGCTCACCCTCCTATTCCACTGAGACCCAGTACTTC. The encoded protein is CASSPSYSTETQYF.

This chain uses TRBV11-2 with TRBJ2-1, with TRBD2 identical over 14 bases. Germline trimming cut 1 base from V and 6 bases from J; bases unmatched to any gene: 5. Germline lookup yields CDR1 SGHAT and CDR2 FQNNGV. CDR3 length: 17 amino acids. The CDR3 bases are TGTGCCAGCAGCTTAGCCGGGACTAGCGGGAGAGGCAATGAGCAGTTCTTC. Encoded protein: CASSLAGTSGRGNEQFF.

CDR3 DNA: TGTGCCGGGGACAGGGGGGGCTATGGCTACACCTTC. This sequence encodes CAGDRGGYGYTF. The chain couples TRBV6-1 to TRBJ1-2; 11 bases line up with TRBD1. Trimming removed 11 bases from V and 4 bases from J; junction bases left unmatched: 3. The CDR3 length is 12 residues. Germline V lookup: CDR1 MNHNS, CDR2 SASEGT.

This clone was found once. J is TRBJ2-3 and V is TRBV2, with D possibly matching TRBD1 (6 bases). The CDR3 is 13 residues long. The ends were cut back, 9 bases at V and 1 base at J, with 11 bases in the middle. Germline V gene lookup returns CDR1 SNHLY and CDR2 FYNNEI. CDR3 sequence (DNA): TGTGCCAGGGGGACAAGTCGCACAGATACGCAGTATTTT. It specifies CARGTSRTDTQYF.

In the case of this clone: Only one base separates this from a far larger clonotype, so it likely reflects a read error. Other DNA sequences within the sample encode an identical CDR3. The V and J genes are TRBV10-2 and TRBJ2-3; D remains ambiguous. The CDR3 spans 14 residues. Trimming took off 2 bases at V and 0 bases at J, with 6 bases between the two ends. Germline lookup yields CDR1 WSHSY and CDR2 SAAADI. The CDR3 protein is CASSESGSTDTQYF. CDR3 DNA sequence: TGCGCCAGCAGTGAGAGTGGTAGCACAGATACGCAGTATTTT.

This clone has ten or more counts. The chain is built from TRBV18 and TRBJ2-7, with 11 bases aligning to TRBD1. In germline, CDR1 is KGHSH, CDR2 LQKENI. After removal of 2 bases from V and 6 bases from J, the junction contained 9 bases not matched to a gene. The CDR3 has 16 amino acids. The chain's CDR3 is CASSPVGGQGAFEQYF. DNA for the CDR3: TGTGCCAGCTCACCAGTTGGCGGACAGGGGGCCTTCGAGCAGTACTTC.

The chain carries TRBV28 and TRBJ1-2; TRBD1 matches at 9 bases. Germline CDR1 reads MDHEN; CDR2 reads SYDVKM. The CDR3 totals 16 residues. The trim removed 5 bases at V and 5 bases at J, leaving 12 bases unmatched. The CDR3 sequence is CASSPSDRGVIYGYTF. The CDR3 bases are TGTGCCAGCAGTCCTTCGGACAGGGGCGTAATATATGGCTACACCTTC.

The J gene is TRBJ2-3, the V gene TRBV2, with 11 positions matching TRBD1. In germline, CDR1 is SNHLY, CDR2 FYNNEI. V gave up 7 bases and J gave up 5 bases; unmatched junction bases: 8. The CDR3 has 15 amino acids. The CDR3 DNA is TGTGCCAGCACGGCTGGACAGGGGGCCAAAGATACGCAGTATTTT. Residues: CASTAGQGAKDTQYF.

The rearrangement joins TRBV27 to TRBJ2-1, with TRBD2 matching 11 bases. CDR1 is MNHEY and CDR2 is SMNVEV in the germline V gene (reference sequence). The V and J ends lost 3 bases and 3 bases, in that order; junction bases with no gene match: 16. The CDR3 runs 20 residues. This CDR3 is CASSFRARGLAGGHYNEQFF. The CDR3 nucleotides are TGTGCCAGCAGTTTCCGGGCCAGGGGGCTAGCGGGAGGCCACTACAATGAGCAGTTCTTC.

The V and J genes are TRBV30 and TRBJ1-5, with 11 bases lining up with TRBD1. From germline, CDR1 is GTSNPN and CDR2 SVGIG (reference sequence). V gave up 5 bases and J gave up 6 bases; unmatched junction bases: 9. CDR3 length: 15 amino acids. The CDR3 DNA reads as TGTGCCTGGGGACAGGGGGCGTTCACCGGTCAGCCCCAGCATTTT. Translation: CAWGQGAFTGQPQHF.

This clone was observed a few times. This chain links TRBV2 with TRBJ1-6; D gene uncertain. V was cut by 6 bases and J by 7 bases, with 19 bases left in between. CDR3 size: 16 residues. CDR1 is SNHLY and CDR2 is FYNNEI in the germline V gene. Here the CDR3 reads CASSTRVAAINSPLHF. The CDR3 DNA sequence: TGTGCCAGCAGCACTAGAGTCGCAGCAATCAATTCACCCCTCCACTTT.

This clone was seen a single time. This chain joins TRBV30 and TRBJ2-2; TRBD2 matches 7 bases. Germline V gene lookup returns CDR1 GTSNPN and CDR2 SVGIG (reference sequence). V trimming: 5 bases; J trimming: 4 bases; junction bases outside the gene matches: 13. The CDR3 has 16 residues. The CDR3: CAWGRGEKRGTGELFF. The DNA for the CDR3 is TGTGCCTGGGGCCGAGGAGAAAAGCGGGGCACCGGGGAGCTGTTTTTT.

This clone was recorded many times. The genes are TRBV4-1 and TRBJ1-3, with D perhaps matching TRBD1 (6 bases). CDR3 length: 17 residues. V was pared by 3 bases and J by 2 bases, with 17 bases between. The V gene's germline CDR1 is MGHRA and CDR2 YSYEKL. The CDR3 protein is CASSQTILRGPGNTIYF. DNA of the CDR3: TGCGCCAGCAGCCAGACGATCCTCAGGGGCCCTGGAAACACCATATATTTT.

The chain joins TRBV27 to TRBJ2-7; D is tentatively TRBD1 or TRBD2 (5 bases each). V lost 7 bases and J lost 4, with 20 bases in between. This CDR3 spans 15 amino acids. Germline-derived CDR1 and CDR2 are MNHEY and SMNVEV (reference sequence). The CDR3 sequence is CASTLMDQRGYEQYF. The CDR3 coding sequence is TGTGCCAGCACTCTTATGGACCAGAGGGGTTACGAGCAGTACTTC.

The chain links TRBV5-4 to TRBJ1-2, with 7 bases identical to TRBD1. Germline assignment: CDR1 SGHNT and CDR2 YYREEE (reference sequence). The CDR3 spans 13 residues. Trimming at V came to 3 bases and at J to 8 bases, leaving 7 bases not matched to a gene. CDR3 bases: TGTGCCAGCAGCTCCCAGGGGGTGTCAGGCTACACCTTC. Its translation: CASSSQGVSGYTF.

V gene TRBV5-1 combines with J gene TRBJ1-3; tentative D call: TRBD1 (5 bases). V was shortened by 4 bases and J by 0 bases, with 17 bases between the two germline ends. Germline loops: CDR1 SGHRS, CDR2 YFSETQ. This CDR3 is 17 amino acids long. The chain's CDR3 is CASSPLGTGGSGNTIYF. CDR3 sequence (DNA): TGCGCCAGCAGCCCCCTGGGTACGGGGGGCTCTGGAAACACCATATATTTT.

The rearrangement joins TRBV29-1 to TRBJ1-4; D uncertain. V shed 7 bases and J shed 5 bases, with 8 bases lying between them. The germline V gene encodes CDR1 SQVTM and CDR2 ANQGSEA. This CDR3 contains 11 residues. The CDR3 protein is CSGRSNEKLFF. Here the CDR3 DNA reads TGCAGCGGGCGATCAAATGAAAAACTGTTTTTT.

This clone came up a few times. This chain links TRBV10-1 with TRBJ1-1; D may be TRBD1 (6 bases). CDR1 is WNHNN, CDR2 SYGVQD, per germline (reference sequence). The CDR3 consists of 13 residues. Trimming removed 3 bases at V and 4 bases at J, with 9 bases between. CDR3 protein: CASSERGVTEAFF. CDR3 bases: TGCGCCAGCAGTGAAAGGGGGGTCACTGAAGCTTTCTTT.

This chain links TRBV6-1 with TRBJ1-3; D gene ambiguous. Germline V gene lookup returns CDR1 MNHNS and CDR2 SASEGT. The CDR3 is 16 residues long. Trimming pared 0 bases from V and 2 bases from J, leaving 11 bases between. CDR3 in amino acids: CASSEAGMRAGNTIYF. The CDR3 DNA sequence: TGTGCCAGCAGTGAAGCTGGGATGCGCGCTGGAAACACCATATATTTT.

This clone has only a few counts. The chain carries TRBV6-1 and TRBJ2-7; 9 bases align to TRBD2. The CDR3 totals 15 residues. The germline V gene has CDR1 MNHNS and CDR2 SASEGT. V lost 6 bases, J lost 0 bases, and 6 bases stayed unmatched. The DNA for the CDR3 is TGTGCCAGCAGACTGACTAGCGGCAACTCCTACGAGCAGTACTTC. Amino acid sequence: CASRLTSGNSYEQYF.

This chain uses TRBV12-5 with TRBJ1-2; no clear D. Deletions cut 7 bases from V and 2 bases from J, with 11 bases between. Germline CDR1 and CDR2: LGHNT and FRNRAP. This CDR3 has 13 amino acids. CDR3 loop: CASALKENYGYTF. The CDR3 coding sequence is TGTGCTAGTGCCCTCAAGGAGAACTATGGCTACACCTTC. The whole variable domain, filled in from reference TRBV12-5 and TRBJ1-2, reads DARVTQTPRHKVTEMGQEVTMRCQPILGHNTVFWYRQTMMQGLELLAYFRNRAPLDDSGMPKDRFSAEMPDATLATLKIQPSEPRDSAVYFCASALKENYGYTFGSGTRLTVV.

The V and J genes are TRBV2 and TRBJ2-1, with 11 bases that match TRBD2. With 6 bases clipped from V and 9 bases from J, the junction kept 10 bases outside the gene matches. The germline gives CDR1 SNHLY, CDR2 FYNNEI. The CDR3 runs to 15 residues. The CDR3 region is CASRSRHTSGSEQFF. CDR3 in DNA: TGTGCCAGCAGGTCCCGGCACACTAGCGGGAGTGAGCAGTTCTTC.

This clone has only a few counts. The chain employs TRBV19 and TRBJ2-7; D is possibly TRBD2 (5 bases). Germline CDR1 and CDR2: LNHDA and SQIVND (reference sequence). There are 16 residues in the CDR3. V was pared by 1 base and J by 4 bases, with 17 bases between. CDR3: CASSIGREGSMYEQYF. In DNA, the CDR3 is TGTGCCAGTAGTATAGGACGAGAGGGTAGCATGTACGAGCAGTACTTC.